Included here is one TCR beta chain sequence, with context. Its cognate antigen has yet to be identified. No qualities accompany the bases; no much larger clone lies one base away. The germline V gene sets CDR1 to LGHNA and CDR2 to YSLEER. V trim: 0 bases; J trim: 4 bases; unmatched bases: 7. From cysteine to phenylalanine, the CDR3 is 17 amino acids long. The kept DNA is CDR3 alone, 51 bases in frame from the first base. The entry originates in a study of technical replicates of blood from a handful of donors (dated by TCRdb to between 2016 and 2019). Libraries were built with the immunoSEQ multiplex PCR assay. TCRdb limited this immuneACCESS table to in-frame rearrangements with V and J called. A share of clones is missing; checked studies link under half to unresolved V genes, and the rest is unexplained. The sample table shows 50,000 or so clones, and approximately 90% are seen once. The ten largest make up around 4% of the sample.

The sequence is built from TRBV4-3 and TRBJ2-1, with 9 central nucleotides matching TRBD2. The sequencing sample was made of PBMCs. This TCR derives from a human donor in good health. Some clones in this sample may be carry-over from other donors' samples. The encoded CDR3 is CASSQEASGATYNEQFF. The nucleotide sequence is TGCGCCAGCAGCCAAGAGGCTAGCGGGGCTACATACAATGAGCAGTTCTTC.